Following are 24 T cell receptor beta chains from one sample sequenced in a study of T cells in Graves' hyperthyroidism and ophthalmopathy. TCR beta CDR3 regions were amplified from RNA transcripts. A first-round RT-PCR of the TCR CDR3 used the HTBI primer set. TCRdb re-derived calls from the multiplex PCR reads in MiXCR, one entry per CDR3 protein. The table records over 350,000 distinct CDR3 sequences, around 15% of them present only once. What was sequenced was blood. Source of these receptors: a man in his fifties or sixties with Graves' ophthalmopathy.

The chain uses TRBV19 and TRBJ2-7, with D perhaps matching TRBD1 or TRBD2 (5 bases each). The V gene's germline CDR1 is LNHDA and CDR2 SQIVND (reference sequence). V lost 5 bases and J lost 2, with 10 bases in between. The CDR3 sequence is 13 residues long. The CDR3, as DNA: TGTGCCAGTAGTTCGGGGCTGACCTACGAGCAGTACTTC. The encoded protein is CASSSGLTYEQYF.

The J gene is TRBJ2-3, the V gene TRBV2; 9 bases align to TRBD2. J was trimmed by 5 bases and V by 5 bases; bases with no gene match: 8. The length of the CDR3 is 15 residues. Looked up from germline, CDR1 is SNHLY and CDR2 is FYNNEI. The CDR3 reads CASSKVAGVVDTQYF. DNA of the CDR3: TGTGCCAGCAGTAAAGTAGCGGGAGTTGTAGATACGCAGTATTTT.

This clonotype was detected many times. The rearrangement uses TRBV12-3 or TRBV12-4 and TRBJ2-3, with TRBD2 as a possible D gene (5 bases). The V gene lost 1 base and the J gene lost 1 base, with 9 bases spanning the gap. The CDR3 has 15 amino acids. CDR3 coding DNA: TGTGCCAGCAGTTTAGTTTTGGAGGGCACAGATACGCAGTATTTT. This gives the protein CASSLVLEGTDTQYF.

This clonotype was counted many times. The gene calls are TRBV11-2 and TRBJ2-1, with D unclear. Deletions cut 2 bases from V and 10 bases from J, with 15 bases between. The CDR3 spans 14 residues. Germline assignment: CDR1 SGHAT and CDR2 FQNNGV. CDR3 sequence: CASSLQTFRGEQFF. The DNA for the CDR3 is TGTGCCAGCAGCTTACAAACTTTCCGTGGAGAGCAGTTCTTC.

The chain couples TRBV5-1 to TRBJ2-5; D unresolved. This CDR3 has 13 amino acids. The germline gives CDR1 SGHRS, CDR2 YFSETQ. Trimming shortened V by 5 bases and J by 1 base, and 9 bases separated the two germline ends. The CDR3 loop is CASRLGSQETQYF. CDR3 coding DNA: TGCGCCAGCAGGCTCGGCAGCCAAGAGACCCAGTACTTC.

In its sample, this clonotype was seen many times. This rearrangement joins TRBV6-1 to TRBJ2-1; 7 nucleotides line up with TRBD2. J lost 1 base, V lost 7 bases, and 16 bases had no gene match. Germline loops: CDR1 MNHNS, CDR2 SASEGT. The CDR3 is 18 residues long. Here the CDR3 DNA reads TGTGCCAGCAAGGCGGGAGCGTTATTTCGTTGGTCCTACAATGAGCAGTTCTTC. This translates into CASKAGALFRWSYNEQFF.

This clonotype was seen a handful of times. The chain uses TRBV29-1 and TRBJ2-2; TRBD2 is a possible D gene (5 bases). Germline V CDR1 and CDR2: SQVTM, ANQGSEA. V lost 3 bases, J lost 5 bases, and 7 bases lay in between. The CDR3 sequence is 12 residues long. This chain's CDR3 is CSVDRGTGELFF. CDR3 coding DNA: TGCAGCGTTGATAGAGGGACCGGGGAGCTGTTTTTT.

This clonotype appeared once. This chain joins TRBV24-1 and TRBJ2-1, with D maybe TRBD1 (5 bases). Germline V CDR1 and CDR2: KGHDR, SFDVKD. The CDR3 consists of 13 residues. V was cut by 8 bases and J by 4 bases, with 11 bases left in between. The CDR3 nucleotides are TGTGCCACCAAGGGGTCGGATTACAATGAGCAGTTCTTC. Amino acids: CATKGSDYNEQFF.

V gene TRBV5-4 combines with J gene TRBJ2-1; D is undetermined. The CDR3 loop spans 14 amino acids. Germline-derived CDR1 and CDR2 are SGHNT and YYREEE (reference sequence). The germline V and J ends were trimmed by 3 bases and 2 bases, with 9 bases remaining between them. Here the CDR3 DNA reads TGTGCCAGCAGCTCTTGGGGTGCCTACAATGAGCAGTTCTTC. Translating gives CASSSWGAYNEQFF.

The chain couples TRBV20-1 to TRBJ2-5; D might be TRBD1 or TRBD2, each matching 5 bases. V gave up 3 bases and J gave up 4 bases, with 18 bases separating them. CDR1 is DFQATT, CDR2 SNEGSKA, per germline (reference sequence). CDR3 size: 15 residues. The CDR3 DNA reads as TGCAGTGCTAGTGGGATTTTGAGGGGTTTAGAGACCCAGTACTTC. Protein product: CSASGILRGLETQYF.

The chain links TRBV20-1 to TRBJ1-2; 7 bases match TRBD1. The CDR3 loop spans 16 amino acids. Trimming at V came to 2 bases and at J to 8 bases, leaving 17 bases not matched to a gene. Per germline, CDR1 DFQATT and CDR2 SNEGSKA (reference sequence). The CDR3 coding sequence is TGCAGTGCTAGACCTAGGACAGGTTCTTACCCCGTGGGCTACACCTTC. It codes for CSARPRTGSYPVGYTF.

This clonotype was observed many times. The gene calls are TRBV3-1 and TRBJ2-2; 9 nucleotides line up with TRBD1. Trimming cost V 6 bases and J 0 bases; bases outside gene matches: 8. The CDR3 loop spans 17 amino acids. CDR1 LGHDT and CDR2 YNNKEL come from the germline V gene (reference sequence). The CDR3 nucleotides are TGTGCCAGCAGTCTCCGGGACAGGGACGCGAACACCGGGGAGCTGTTTTTT. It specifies CASSLRDRDANTGELFF. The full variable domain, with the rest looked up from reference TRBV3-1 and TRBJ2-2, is DTAVSQTPKYLVTQMGNDKSIKCEQNLGHDTMYWYKQDSKKFLKIMFSYNNKELIINETVPNRFSPKSPDKAHLNLHINSLELGDSAVYFCASSLRDRDANTGELFFGEGSRLTVL.

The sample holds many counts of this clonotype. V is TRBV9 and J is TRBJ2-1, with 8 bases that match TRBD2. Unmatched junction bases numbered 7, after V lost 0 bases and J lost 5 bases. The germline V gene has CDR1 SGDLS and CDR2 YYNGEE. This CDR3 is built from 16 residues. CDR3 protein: CASSVVPAGVNNEQFF. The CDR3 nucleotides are TGTGCCAGCAGCGTAGTTCCAGCGGGAGTTAACAATGAGCAGTTCTTC.

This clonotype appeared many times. CDR3 loop: CACKRTSGSNEQFF. CDR3 sequence (DNA): TGTGCCTGCAAAAGGACTAGCGGGTCTAATGAGCAGTTCTTC. The chain combines TRBV30 with TRBJ2-1; TRBD2 aligns across 11 bases. Germline V gene sequence: CDR1 GTSNPN, CDR2 SVGIG (reference sequence). This CDR3 spans 14 amino acids. Trimming at V came to 6 bases and at J to 7 bases, leaving 8 bases not matched to a gene.

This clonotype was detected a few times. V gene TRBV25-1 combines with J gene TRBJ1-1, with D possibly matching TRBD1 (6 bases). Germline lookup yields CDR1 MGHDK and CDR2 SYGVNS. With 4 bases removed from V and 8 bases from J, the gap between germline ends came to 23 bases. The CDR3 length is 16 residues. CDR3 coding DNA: TGTGCCAGCAGTGCGAACGAAGAGGGTACGAGGGGGGAAGCTTTCTTT. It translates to CASSANEEGTRGEAFF.

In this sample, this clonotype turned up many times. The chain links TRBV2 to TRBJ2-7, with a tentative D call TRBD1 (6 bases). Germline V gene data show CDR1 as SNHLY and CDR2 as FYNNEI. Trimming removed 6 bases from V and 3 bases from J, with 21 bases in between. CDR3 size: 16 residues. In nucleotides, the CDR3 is TGTGCCAGCAGCCAAAAGGGACATAGGGGGTACTACGAGCAGTACTTC. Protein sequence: CASSQKGHRGYYEQYF.

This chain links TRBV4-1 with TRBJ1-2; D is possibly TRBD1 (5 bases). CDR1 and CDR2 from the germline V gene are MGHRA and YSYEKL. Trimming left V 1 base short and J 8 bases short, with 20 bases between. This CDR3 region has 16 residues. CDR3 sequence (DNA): TGCGCCAGCAGCCAAGCGACCCAAGGGGAGACGCGAGGCTACACCTTC. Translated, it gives CASSQATQGETRGYTF.

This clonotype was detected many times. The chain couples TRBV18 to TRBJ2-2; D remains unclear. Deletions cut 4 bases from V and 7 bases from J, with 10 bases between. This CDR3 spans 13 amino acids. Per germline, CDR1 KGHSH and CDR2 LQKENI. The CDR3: CASSRREIGELFF. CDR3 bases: TGTGCCAGCTCACGAAGGGAAATCGGGGAGCTGTTTTTT.

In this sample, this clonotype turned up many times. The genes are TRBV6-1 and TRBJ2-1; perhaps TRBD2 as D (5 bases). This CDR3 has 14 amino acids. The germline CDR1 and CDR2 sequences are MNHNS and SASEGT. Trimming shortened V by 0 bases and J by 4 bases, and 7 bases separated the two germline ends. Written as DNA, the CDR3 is TGTGCCAGCAGTGAAGCGGGAGCATACAATGAGCAGTTCTTC. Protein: CASSEAGAYNEQFF.

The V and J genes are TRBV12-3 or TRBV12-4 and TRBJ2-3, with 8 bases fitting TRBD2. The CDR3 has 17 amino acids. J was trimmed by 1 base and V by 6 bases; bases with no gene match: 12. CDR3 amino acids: CASSRTPTSVRTDTQYF. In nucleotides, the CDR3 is TGTGCCAGCAGCCGGACGCCGACTAGCGTTCGCACAGATACGCAGTATTTT.

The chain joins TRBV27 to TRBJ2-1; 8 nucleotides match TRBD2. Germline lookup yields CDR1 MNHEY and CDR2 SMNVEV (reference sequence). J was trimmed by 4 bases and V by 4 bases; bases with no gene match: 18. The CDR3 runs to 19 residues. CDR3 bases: TGTGCCAGCAGTTATGCGGTAGGCGGGAGGAAGCTACCTTACAATGAGCAGTTCTTC. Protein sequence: CASSYAVGGRKLPYNEQFF.

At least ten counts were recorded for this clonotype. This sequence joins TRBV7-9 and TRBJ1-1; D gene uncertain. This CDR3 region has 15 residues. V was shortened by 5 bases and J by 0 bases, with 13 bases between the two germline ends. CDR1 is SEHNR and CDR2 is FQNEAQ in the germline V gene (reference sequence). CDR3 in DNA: TGTGCCAGCAGCCCTCGTTCTCCGATGAACACTGAAGCTTTCTTT. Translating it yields CASSPRSPMNTEAFF.

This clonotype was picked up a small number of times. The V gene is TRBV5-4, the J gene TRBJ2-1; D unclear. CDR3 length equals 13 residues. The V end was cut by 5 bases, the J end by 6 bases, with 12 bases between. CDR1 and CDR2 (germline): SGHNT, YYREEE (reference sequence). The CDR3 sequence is CASRPPMANEQFF. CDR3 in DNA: TGTGCCAGCAGGCCCCCAATGGCCAATGAGCAGTTCTTC.

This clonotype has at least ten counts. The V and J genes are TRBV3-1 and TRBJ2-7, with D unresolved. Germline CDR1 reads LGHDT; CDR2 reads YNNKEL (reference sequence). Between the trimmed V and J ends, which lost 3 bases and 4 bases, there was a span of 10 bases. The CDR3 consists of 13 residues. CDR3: CASSQVPVYEQYF. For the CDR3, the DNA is TGTGCCAGCAGCCAGGTTCCAGTATACGAGCAGTACTTC.